The next 7 T cell receptor beta chains were all read from a single sample in a study of blood T cell repertoires in COVID-19. Measured with immunoSEQ multiplex PCR; TCRdb has only the in-frame clones, and not every one. The sample holds roughly 300,000 clones, around 89% seen once. The sequencing input was peripheral blood. Receptor source: a man younger than 30 who had recovered from COVID-19.

The V and J genes are TRBV9 and TRBJ2-4; possible D gene TRBD2, 5 bases. CDR3 length: 15 amino acids. CDR1 is SGDLS, CDR2 YYNGEE, per germline. Trimming took off 4 bases at V and 8 bases at J, with 19 bases between the two ends. CDR3 nucleotide sequence: TGTGCCAGCAGCCCCCCCGGGGTGGGAGTAGACATTCAGTACTTC. Residues: CASSPPGVGVDIQYF.

This chain links TRBV19 with TRBJ1-1, with D perhaps TRBD1 (5 bases). CDR1 is LNHDA, CDR2 SQIVND, per germline (reference sequence). V dropped 3 bases and J dropped 5 bases, with 10 bases sitting between them. The CDR3 is 13 amino acids. The CDR3 spells CASSMRGETEAFF. The DNA for the CDR3 is TGTGCCAGTAGTATGCGGGGGGAAACTGAAGCTTTCTTT.

The rearrangement links TRBV11-2 to TRBJ2-5, with 12 positions matching TRBD2. The trim removed 5 bases at V and 5 bases at J, leaving 6 bases unmatched. The germline V gene encodes CDR1 SGHAT and CDR2 FQNNGV. The length of the CDR3 is 15 residues. CDR3 region: CASSKLAGGLETQYF. The DNA for the CDR3 is TGTGCCAGCAGCAAACTAGCGGGGGGCCTGGAGACCCAGTACTTC.

The chain joins TRBV5-4 to TRBJ2-3, with TRBD2 matching 8 bases. The CDR3 covers 16 residues. Germline CDR1 reads SGHNT; CDR2 reads YYREEE (reference sequence). Trimming at V came to 4 bases and at J to 2 bases, leaving 9 bases not matched to a gene. The CDR3 reads CASSPPGGTPTDTQYF. The CDR3 bases are TGTGCCAGCAGCCCCCCGGGGGGGACCCCCACAGATACGCAGTATTTT.

The chain carries TRBV19 and TRBJ2-7, with 9 bases fitting TRBD1. Germline V CDR1 and CDR2: LNHDA, SQIVND (reference sequence). This CDR3 spans 15 amino acids. Trimming cost V 4 bases and J 4 bases; bases outside gene matches: 8. This chain's CDR3 is CASSTLGQGGYEQYF. As DNA, the CDR3 is TGTGCCAGTAGTACCCTGGGACAGGGAGGATACGAGCAGTACTTC.

The chain employs TRBV6-5 and TRBJ1-1, with 7 bases lining up with TRBD1. The germline V gene encodes CDR1 MNHEY and CDR2 SVGAGI. CDR3 size: 14 residues. V trimming: 6 bases; J trimming: 4 bases; junction bases outside the gene matches: 8. The CDR3 DNA follows: TGTGCCAGCAGGGATCCCGGGACAGCCACTGAAGCTTTCTTT. It yields the protein CASRDPGTATEAFF.

The chain combines TRBV15 with TRBJ1-1, with TRBD1 identical over 9 bases. The CDR3 extends over 16 amino acids. Unmatched junction bases numbered 8, after V lost 0 bases and J lost 6 bases. Germline V lookup: CDR1 LNHNV, CDR2 YYDKDF (reference sequence). The CDR3 loop is CATSRDRDRAPSEAFF. The DNA for the CDR3 is TGTGCCACCAGCAGAGATCGGGACAGGGCGCCCTCTGAAGCTTTCTTT.